This T cell receptor beta chain was recovered during a study of response to subunit inactivated influenza vaccine. Findings and limits, study-wide: The authors put forward the suggestion that each seasonal influenza vaccination may bring in only a limited number of new T cells.

TCRdb re-analysed the RT-PCR reads in MiXCR, keeping a single row per CDR3 protein. The sample includes almost 250,000 distinct CDR3 sequences, 9.5% to 15% of them seen just once. This clonotype was recorded many times. Its antigen is unidentified. This receptor was taken from a man aged 50 or older who received an inactivated influenza vaccine. Specimen: non-naive T cells sorted from PBMCs, collected 14 days before vaccination.

The CDR3 region is CATREEGMNTEAFF. In DNA form, the CDR3 reads TGTGCCACCAGAGAGGAAGGGATGAACACTGAAGCTTTCTTT. V usage is TRBV24-1 and J usage is TRBJ1-1; D gene unclear. CDR1 is KGHDR and CDR2 is SFDVKD in the germline V gene. V gave up 7 bases and J gave up 0 bases, with 11 bases separating them. This CDR3 is built from 14 residues.